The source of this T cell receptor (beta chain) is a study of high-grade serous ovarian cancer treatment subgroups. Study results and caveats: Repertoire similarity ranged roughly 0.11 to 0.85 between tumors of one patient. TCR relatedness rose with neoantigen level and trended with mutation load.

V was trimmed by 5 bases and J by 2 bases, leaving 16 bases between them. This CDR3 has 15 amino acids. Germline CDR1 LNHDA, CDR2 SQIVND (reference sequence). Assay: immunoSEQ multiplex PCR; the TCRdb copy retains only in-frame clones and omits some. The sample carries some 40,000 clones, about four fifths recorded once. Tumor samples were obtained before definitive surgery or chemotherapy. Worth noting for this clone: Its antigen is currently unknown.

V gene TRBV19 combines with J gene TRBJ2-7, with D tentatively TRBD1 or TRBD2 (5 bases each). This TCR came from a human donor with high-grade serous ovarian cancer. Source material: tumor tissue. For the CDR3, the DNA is TGTGCCAGTAGTCTACGACGGGACCAAGCCTACGAGCAGTACTTC. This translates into CASSLRRDQAYEQYF.